This TCR beta chain is drawn from a study of cytomegalovirus exposure and HLA in healthy donors. Findings and caveats of the study: In the analysis, some V segments, TRBV6-2 and TRBV6-3 included, were excluded as indistinguishable.

V was clipped by 4 bases and J by 6 bases; unmatched bases: 14. Germline loops: CDR1 MNHEY, CDR2 SMNVEV (reference sequence). This CDR3 spans 16 amino acids. Remarks on this clone: Its antigen is currently unknown.

Primers for the PCR totalled 60 Vbeta and 13 Jbeta. TCRdb's table, derived via immunoSEQ multiplex PCR, lists solely in-frame clones and lacks some. The table includes approximately 170,000 clones, about three quarters detected once. The chain employs TRBV27 and TRBJ2-7; 8 bases line up with TRBD2. This receptor was obtained from a female donor in good health and CMV-seronegative. Material: PBMCs. The CDR3, as DNA: TGTGCCAGCAGTTCCTCGGGGGGGAGGGTGGGTGGCGAGCAGTACTTC. Amino acids: CASSSSGGRVGGEQYF.